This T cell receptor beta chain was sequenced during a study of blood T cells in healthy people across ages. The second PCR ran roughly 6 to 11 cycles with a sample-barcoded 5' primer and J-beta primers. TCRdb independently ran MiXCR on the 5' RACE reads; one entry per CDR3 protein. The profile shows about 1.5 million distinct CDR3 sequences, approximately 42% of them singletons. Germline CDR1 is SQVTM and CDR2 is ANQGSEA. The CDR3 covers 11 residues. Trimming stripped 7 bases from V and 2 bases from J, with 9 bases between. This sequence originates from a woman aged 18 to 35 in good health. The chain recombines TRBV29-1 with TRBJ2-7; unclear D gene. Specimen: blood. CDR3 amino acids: CSGGPTYEQYF. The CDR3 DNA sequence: TGCAGCGGTGGGCCGACCTACGAGCAGTACTTC.